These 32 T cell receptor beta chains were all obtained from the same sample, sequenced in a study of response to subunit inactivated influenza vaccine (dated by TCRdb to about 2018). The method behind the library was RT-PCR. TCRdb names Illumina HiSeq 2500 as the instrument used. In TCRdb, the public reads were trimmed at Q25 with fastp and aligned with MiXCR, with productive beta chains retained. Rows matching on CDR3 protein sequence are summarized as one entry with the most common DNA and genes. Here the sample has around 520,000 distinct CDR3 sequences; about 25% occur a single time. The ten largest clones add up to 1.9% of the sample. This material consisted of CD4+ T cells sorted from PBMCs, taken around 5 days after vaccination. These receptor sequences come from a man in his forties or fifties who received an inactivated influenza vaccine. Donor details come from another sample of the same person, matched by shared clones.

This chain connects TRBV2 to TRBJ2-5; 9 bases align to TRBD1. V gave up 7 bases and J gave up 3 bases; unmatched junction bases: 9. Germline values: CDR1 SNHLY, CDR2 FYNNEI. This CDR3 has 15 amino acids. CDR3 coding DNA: TGTGCCAGCACCCCTAGGTGGACAGGGGAAGAGACCCAGTACTTC. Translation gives CASTPRWTGEETQYF.

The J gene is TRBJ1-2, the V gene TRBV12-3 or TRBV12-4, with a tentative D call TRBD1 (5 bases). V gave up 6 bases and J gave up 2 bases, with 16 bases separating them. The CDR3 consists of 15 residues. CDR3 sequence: CASRSMGTGNYGYTF. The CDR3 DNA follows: TGTGCCAGCAGGTCGATGGGGACTGGAAACTATGGCTACACCTTC.

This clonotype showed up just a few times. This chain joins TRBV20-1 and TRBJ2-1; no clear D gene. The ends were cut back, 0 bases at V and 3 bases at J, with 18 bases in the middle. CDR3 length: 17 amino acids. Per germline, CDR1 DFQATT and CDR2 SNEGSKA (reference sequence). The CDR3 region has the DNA TGCAGTGCTAGAGATCTTATAAGGGAATCTAACTACAATGAGCAGTTCTTC. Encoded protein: CSARDLIRESNYNEQFF.

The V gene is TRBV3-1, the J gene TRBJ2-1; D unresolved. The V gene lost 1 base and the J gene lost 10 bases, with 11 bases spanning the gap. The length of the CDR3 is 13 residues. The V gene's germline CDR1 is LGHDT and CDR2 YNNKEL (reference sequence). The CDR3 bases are TGTGCCAGCAGCCAAGGGGGTGTGCAAGAGCAGTTCTTC. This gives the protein CASSQGGVQEQFF.

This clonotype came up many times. This CDR3 reads CASSLGQTFSYEQYF. The DNA of the CDR3 is TGTGCCAGCAGCTTGGGTCAGACATTCTCCTACGAGCAGTACTTC. The chain has TRBV5-5 and TRBJ2-7; D is unresolved. V was shortened by 0 bases and J by 0 bases, with 10 bases between the two germline ends. Germline CDR1 SGHKS, CDR2 YYEKEE (reference sequence). CDR3 length: 15 residues. Full variable domain (missing parts from reference TRBV5-5 and TRBJ2-7): DAGVTQSPTHLIKTRGQQVTLRCSPISGHKSVSWYQQVLGQGPQFIFQYYEKEERGRGNFPDRFSARQFPNYSSELNVNALLLGDSALYLCASSLGQTFSYEQYFGPGTRLTVT.

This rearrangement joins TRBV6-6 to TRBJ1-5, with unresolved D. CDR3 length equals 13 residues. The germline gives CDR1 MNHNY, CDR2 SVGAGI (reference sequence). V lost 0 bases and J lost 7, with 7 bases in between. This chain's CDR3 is CASSYSDGQPQHF. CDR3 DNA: TGTGCCAGCAGTTACTCTGATGGGCAGCCCCAGCATTTT.

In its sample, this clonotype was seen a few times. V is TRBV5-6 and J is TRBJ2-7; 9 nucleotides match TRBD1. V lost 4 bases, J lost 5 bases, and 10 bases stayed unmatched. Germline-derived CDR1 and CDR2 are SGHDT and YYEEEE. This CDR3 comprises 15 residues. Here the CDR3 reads CASSRGTGSRHEQYF. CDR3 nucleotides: TGTGCCAGCAGCCGGGGGACAGGGTCGCGCCACGAGCAGTACTTC.

CDR3 sequence (DNA): TGTGCCAGCAGCGGACCGGGACGGGGATTATCTGGGGCCAACGTCCTGACTTTC. Translated, it gives CASSGPGRGLSGANVLTF. The chain couples TRBV5-4 to TRBJ2-6; D is perhaps TRBD1 or TRBD2 (5 bases each). Deletions cut 4 bases from V and 1 base from J, with 18 bases between. Germline CDR1 SGHNT, CDR2 YYREEE (reference sequence). The CDR3 sequence is 18 residues long.

CDR3 sequence reads: CASSETGRNSPLHF. The CDR3 DNA sequence: TGTGCCAGCAGTGAGACAGGGAGAAATTCACCCCTCCACTTT. The chain employs TRBV25-1 and TRBJ1-6; 7 bases line up with TRBD1. V lost 3 bases, J lost 7 bases, and 3 bases stayed unmatched. Germline loops: CDR1 MGHDK, CDR2 SYGVNS. CDR3 length: 14 amino acids. The variable domain in full, with the rest retrieved from reference TRBV25-1 and TRBJ1-6, is EADIYQTPRYLVIGTGKKITLECSQTMGHDKMYWYQQDPGMELHLIHYSYGVNSTEKGDLSSESTVSRIRTEHFPLTLESARPSHTSQYLCASSETGRNSPLHFGNGTRLTVT.

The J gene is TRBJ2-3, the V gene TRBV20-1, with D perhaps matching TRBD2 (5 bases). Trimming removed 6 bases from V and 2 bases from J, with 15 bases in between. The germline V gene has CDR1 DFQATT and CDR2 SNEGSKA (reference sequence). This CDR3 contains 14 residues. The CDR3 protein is CSADLARLTDTQYF. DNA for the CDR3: TGCAGTGCCGACTTAGCGAGGCTCACAGATACGCAGTATTTT.

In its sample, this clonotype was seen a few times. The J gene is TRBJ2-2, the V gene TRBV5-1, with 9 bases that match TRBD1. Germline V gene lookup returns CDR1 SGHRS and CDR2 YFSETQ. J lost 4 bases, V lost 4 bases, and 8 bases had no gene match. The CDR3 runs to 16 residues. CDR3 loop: CASSRDGTGITGELFF. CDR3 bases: TGCGCCAGCAGCAGGGACGGGACAGGGATCACCGGGGAGCTGTTTTTT.

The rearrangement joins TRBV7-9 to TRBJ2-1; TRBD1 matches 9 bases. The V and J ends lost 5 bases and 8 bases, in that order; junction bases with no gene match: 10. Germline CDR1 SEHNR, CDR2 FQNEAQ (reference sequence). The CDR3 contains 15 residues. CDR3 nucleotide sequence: TGTGCCAGCAGCACGGGACAGGGCTGGCGCGATGAGCAGTTCTTC. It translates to CASSTGQGWRDEQFF. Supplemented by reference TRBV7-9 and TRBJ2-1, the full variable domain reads DTGVSQNPRHKITKRGQNVTFRCDPISEHNRLYWYRQTLGQGPEFLTYFQNEAQLEKSRLLSDRFSAERPKGSFSTLEIQRTEQGDSAMYLCASSTGQGWRDEQFFGPGTRLTVL.

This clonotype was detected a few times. CDR3 protein: CSVGLRGTDTQYF. CDR3 DNA: TGCAGCGTTGGGTTGCGTGGGACAGATACGCAGTATTTT. The rearrangement links TRBV29-1 to TRBJ2-3; D gene unclear. Germline loops: CDR1 SQVTM, CDR2 ANQGSEA. V shed 4 bases and J shed 3 bases, with 11 bases lying between them. The CDR3 runs to 13 residues.

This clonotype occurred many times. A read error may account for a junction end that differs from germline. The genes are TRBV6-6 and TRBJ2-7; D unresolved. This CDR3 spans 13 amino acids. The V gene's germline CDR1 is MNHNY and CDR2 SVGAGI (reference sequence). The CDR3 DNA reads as TGTGCCACGTCTCCCCGGATCTCCCACGAGCAGTACTTC. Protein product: CATSPRISHEQYF.

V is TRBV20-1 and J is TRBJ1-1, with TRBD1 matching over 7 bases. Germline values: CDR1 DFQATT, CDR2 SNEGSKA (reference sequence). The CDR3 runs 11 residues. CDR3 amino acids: CSSRGTVEAFF. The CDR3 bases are TGCAGCAGTAGGGGGACAGTCGAAGCTTTCTTT.

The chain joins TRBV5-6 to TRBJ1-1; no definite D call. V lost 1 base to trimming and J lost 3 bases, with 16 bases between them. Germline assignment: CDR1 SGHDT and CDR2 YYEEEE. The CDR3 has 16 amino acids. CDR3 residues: CASSLLAAKADTEAFF. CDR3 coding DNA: TGTGCCAGCAGCTTGTTAGCAGCCAAGGCGGACACTGAAGCTTTCTTT.

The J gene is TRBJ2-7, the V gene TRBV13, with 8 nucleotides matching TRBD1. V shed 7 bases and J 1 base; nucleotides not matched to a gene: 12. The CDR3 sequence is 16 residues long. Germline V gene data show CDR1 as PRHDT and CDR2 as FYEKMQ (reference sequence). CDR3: CASTPSGRGLSYEQYF. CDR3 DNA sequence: TGTGCCAGCACCCCTTCGGGCAGGGGGCTTTCCTACGAGCAGTACTTC.

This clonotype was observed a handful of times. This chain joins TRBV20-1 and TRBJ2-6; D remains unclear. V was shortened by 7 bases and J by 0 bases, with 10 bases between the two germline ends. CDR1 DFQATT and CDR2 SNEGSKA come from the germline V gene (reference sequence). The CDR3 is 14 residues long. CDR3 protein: CSGITASGANVLTF. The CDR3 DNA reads TGCAGTGGAATAACAGCCTCTGGGGCCAACGTCCTGACTTTC.

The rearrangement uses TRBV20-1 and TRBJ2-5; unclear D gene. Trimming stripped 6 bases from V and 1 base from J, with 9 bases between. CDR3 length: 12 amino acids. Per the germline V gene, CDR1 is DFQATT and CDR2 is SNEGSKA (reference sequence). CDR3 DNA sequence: TGCAGTGCCCCGCCGTTCCAAGAGACCCAGTACTTC. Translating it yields CSAPPFQETQYF.

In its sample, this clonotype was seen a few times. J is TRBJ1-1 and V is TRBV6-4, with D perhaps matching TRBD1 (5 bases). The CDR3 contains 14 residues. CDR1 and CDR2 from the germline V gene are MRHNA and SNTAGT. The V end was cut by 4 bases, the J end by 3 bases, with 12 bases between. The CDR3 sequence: CASSAGLGDTEAFF. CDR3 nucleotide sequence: TGTGCCAGCAGTGCGGGACTTGGGGACACTGAAGCTTTCTTT.

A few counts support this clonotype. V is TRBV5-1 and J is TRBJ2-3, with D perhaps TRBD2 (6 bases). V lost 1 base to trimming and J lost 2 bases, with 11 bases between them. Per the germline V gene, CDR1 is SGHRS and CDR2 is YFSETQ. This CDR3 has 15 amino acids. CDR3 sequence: CASSLTGLTTDTQYF. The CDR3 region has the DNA TGCGCCAGCAGCTTGACAGGACTAACCACAGATACGCAGTATTTT.

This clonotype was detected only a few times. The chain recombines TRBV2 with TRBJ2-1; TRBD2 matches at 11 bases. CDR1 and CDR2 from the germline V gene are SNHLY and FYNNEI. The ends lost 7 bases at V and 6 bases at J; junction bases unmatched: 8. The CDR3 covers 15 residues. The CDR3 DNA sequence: TGTGCCAGCATCTTAACTAGCGGGAGTTCCAATGAGCAGTTCTTC. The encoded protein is CASILTSGSSNEQFF.

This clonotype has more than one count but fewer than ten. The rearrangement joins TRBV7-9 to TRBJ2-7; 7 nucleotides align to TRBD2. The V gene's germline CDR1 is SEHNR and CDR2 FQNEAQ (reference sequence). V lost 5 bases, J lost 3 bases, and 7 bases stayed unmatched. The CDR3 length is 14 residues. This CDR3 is CASSPSGKFYEQYF. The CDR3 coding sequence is TGTGCCAGCAGCCCTAGCGGCAAATTCTACGAGCAGTACTTC.

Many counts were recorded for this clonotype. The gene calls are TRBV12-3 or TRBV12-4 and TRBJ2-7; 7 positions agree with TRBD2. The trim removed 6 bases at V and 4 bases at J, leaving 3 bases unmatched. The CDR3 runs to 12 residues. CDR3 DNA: TGTGCCAGCAGCCGCGGGGGATACGAGCAGTACTTC. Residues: CASSRGGYEQYF.

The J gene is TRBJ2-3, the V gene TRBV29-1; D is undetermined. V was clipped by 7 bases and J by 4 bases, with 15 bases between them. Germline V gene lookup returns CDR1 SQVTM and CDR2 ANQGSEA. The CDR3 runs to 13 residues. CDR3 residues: CSARVSLADTQYF. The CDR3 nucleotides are TGCAGCGCCCGGGTTAGCCTAGCAGATACGCAGTATTTT.

The CDR3 sequence is CAIAAGVTSNEQFF. The DNA for the CDR3 is TGTGCCATCGCGGCCGGGGTCACCTCCAATGAGCAGTTCTTC. The rearrangement links TRBV10-3 to TRBJ2-1; a weak D match, TRBD2 (5 bases). The V end lost 8 bases, the J end lost 6 bases, and 17 bases lay between the germline ends. Germline CDR1 reads ENHRY; CDR2 reads SYGVKD. The CDR3 contains 14 residues.

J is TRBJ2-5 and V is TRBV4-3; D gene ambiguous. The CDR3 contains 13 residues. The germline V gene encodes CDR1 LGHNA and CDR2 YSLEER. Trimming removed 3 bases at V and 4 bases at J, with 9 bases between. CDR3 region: CASSQLQGETQYF. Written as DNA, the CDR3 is TGCGCCAGCAGCCAGCTGCAAGGAGAGACCCAGTACTTC.

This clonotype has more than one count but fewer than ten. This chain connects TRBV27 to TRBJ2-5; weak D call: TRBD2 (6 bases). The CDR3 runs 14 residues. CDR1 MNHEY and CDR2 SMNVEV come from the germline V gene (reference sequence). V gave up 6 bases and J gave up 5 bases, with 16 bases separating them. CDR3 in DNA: TGTGCCAGCAGAATTGACGGGGGAAGGGAGACCCAGTACTTC. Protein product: CASRIDGGRETQYF.

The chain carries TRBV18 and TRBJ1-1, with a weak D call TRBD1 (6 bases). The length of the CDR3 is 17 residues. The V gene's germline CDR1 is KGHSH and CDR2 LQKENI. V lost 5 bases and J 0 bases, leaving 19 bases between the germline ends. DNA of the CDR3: TGTGCCAGCTCAATGCGACAGGCCTCTCCGATGAACACTGAAGCTTTCTTT. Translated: CASSMRQASPMNTEAFF.

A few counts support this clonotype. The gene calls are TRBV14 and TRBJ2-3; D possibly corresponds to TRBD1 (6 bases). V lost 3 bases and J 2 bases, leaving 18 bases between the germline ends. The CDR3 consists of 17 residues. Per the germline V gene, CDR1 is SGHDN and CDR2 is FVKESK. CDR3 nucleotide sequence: TGTGCCAGCAGCCATCCTAGGGGGACCTCTTACACAGATACGCAGTATTTT. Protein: CASSHPRGTSYTDTQYF.

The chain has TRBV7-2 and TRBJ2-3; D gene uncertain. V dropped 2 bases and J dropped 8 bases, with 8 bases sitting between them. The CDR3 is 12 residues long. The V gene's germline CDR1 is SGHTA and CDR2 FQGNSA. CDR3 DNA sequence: TGTGCCAGCAGCTTATATGATGGTACGCAGTATTTT. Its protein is CASSLYDGTQYF.

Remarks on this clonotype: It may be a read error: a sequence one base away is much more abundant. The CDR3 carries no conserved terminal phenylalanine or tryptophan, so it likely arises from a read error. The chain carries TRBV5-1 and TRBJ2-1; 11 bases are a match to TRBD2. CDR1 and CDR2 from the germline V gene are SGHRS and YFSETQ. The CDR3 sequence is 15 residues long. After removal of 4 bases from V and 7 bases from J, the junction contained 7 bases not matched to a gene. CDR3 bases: TGCGCCAGCAGCCCAATAGCGGGGGGGCGGAATGAGCAGTTCCTC. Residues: CASSPIAGGRNEQFL.